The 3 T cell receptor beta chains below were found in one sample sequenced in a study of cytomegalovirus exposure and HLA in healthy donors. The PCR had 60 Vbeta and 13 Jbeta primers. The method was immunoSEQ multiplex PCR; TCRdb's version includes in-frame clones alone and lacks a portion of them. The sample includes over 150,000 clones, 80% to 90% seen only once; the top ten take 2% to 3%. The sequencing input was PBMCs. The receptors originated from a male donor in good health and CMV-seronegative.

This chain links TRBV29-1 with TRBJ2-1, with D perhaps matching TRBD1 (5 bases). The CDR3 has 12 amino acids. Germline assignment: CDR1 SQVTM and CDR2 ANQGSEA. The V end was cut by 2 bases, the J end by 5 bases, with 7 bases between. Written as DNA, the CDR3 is TGCAGCGTTGAACTCAGGGACAATGAGCAGTTCTTC. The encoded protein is CSVELRDNEQFF.

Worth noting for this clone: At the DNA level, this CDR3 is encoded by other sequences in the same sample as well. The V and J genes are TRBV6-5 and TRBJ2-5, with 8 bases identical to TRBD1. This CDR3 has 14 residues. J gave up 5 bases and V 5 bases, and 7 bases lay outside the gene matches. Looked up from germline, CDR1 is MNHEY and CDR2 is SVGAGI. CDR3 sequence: CASSPGGSKETQYF. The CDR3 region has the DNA TGTGCCAGCAGTCCAGGGGGCTCGAAGGAGACCCAGTACTTC.

The CDR3 reads CASSQDSVYGYTF. CDR3 nucleotide sequence: TGCGCCAGCAGCCAAGACAGCGTCTATGGCTACACCTTC. J is TRBJ1-2 and V is TRBV4-1; D gene ambiguous. V lost 0 bases, J lost 4 bases, and 6 bases lay in between. The germline CDR1 and CDR2 sequences are MGHRA and YSYEKL. The CDR3 spans 13 residues.